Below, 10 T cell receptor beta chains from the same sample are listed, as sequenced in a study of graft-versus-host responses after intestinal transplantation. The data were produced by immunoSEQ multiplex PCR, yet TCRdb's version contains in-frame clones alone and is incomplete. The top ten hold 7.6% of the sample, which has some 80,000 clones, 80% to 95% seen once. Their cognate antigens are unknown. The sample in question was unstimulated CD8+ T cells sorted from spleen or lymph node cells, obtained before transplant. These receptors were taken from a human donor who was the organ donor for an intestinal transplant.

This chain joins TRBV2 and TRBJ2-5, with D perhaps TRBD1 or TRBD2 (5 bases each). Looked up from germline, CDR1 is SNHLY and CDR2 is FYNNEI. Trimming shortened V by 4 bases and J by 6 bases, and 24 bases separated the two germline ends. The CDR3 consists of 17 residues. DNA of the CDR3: TGTGCCAGCAGTGCTGAGTCCGGGACCCCGTGGGGACAGACCCAGTACTTC. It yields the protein CASSAESGTPWGQTQYF.

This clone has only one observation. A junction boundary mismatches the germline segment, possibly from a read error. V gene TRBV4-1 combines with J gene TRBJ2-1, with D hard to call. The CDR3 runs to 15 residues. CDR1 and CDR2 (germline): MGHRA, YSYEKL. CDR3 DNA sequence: TGCGCCAGCAGCCGGGCCCTGGGATCCTCCAATGAGCAGTTCTTC. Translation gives CASSRALGSSNEQFF.

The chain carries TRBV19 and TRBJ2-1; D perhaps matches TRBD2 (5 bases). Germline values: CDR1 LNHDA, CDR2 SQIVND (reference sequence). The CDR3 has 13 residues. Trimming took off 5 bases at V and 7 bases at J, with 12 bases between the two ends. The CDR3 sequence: CASSPGSMNEQFF. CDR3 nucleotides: TGTGCCAGTAGTCCGGGGTCCATGAATGAGCAGTTCTTC.

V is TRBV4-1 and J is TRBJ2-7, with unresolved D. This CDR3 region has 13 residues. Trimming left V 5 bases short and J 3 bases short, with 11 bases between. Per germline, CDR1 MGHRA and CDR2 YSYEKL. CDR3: CASSFRLDYEQYF. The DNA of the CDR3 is TGCGCCAGCAGCTTTCGCCTGGACTACGAGCAGTACTTC.

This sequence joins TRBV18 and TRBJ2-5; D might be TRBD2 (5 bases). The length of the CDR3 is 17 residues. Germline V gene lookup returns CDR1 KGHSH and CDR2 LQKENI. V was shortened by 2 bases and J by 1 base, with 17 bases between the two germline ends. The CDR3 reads CASSPFPGGGSQETQYF. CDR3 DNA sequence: TGTGCCAGCTCACCATTCCCCGGAGGTGGGTCCCAAGAGACCCAGTACTTC.

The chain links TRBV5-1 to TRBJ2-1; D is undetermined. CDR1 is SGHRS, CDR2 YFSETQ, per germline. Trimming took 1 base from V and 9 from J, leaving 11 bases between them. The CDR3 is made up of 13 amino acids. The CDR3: CASSLSGDGEQFF. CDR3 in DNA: TGCGCCAGCAGCTTGAGTGGGGATGGTGAGCAGTTCTTC.

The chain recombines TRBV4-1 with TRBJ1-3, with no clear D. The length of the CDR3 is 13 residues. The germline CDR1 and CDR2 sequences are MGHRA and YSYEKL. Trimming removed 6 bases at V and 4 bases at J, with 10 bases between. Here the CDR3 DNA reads TGCGCCAGCAGAGTCGTGGGCGGAAACACCATATATTTT. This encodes CASRVVGGNTIYF.

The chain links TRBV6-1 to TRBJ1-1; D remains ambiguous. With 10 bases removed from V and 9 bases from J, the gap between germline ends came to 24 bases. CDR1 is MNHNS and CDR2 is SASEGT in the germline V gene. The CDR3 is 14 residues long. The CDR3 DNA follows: TGTGCCACAAGGGAAGTACCCATCCATATCCAAGCTTTCTTT. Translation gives CATREVPIHIQAFF.

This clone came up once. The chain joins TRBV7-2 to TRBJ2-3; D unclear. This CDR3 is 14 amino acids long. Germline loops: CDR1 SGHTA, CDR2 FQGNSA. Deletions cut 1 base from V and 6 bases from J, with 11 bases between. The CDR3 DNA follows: TGTGCCAGCAGCTTAGGGCTTGGCCCCGATACGCAGTATTTT. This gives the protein CASSLGLGPDTQYF.

For the CDR3, the DNA is TGTGCCAGCAGTGACGGAAACAATGAGCAGTTCTTC. Protein sequence: CASSDGNNEQFF. This chain joins TRBV7-9 and TRBJ2-1; D is unresolved. CDR1 is SEHNR, CDR2 FQNEAQ, per germline (reference sequence). V shed 6 bases and J shed 5 bases, with 8 bases lying between them. The CDR3 sequence is 12 residues long.